The 20 T cell receptor beta chains below all came from one sample that was sequenced in a study of T cell repertoires in cytomegalovirus infection. MiXCR, applied by TCRdb to the reads, yields one record per CDR3 protein. There are about 300,000 distinct CDR3 sequences in the sample; approximately 8.9% occur only once, and over 2.5% lies in the top ten. Specimen: PBMCs. Every receptor here comes from a human donor in good health (CMV status not recorded). Some clones in this sample may be carry-over from other donors' samples.

This clonotype occurred many times. This chain connects TRBV12-3 or TRBV12-4 to TRBJ1-1; D is uncertain. There are 16 residues in the CDR3. Trimming removed 6 bases at V and 1 base at J, with 18 bases between. CDR3 sequence (DNA): TGTGCCAGCAGCGATATTACACGGACTGGGAACACTGAAGCTTTCTTT. It is translated as CASSDITRTGNTEAFF.

The table lists this clonotype with many counts. The V and J genes are TRBV28 and TRBJ2-5; D unclear. V was cut by 5 bases and J by 1 base, with 11 bases left in between. CDR3 length: 14 amino acids. Germline V gene sequence: CDR1 MDHEN, CDR2 SYDVKM. The CDR3 nucleotides read TGTGCCAGCAGTATACCCGGGCCCCAAGAGACCCAGTACTTC. It encodes CASSIPGPQETQYF.

This clonotype has ten or more counts. The J gene is TRBJ2-1, the V gene TRBV7-3; weak D call: TRBD2 (6 bases). There are 17 residues in the CDR3. V lost 5 bases, J lost 2 bases, and 19 bases lay in between. CDR1 is SGHTA, CDR2 FQGTGA, per germline. CDR3 nucleotides: TGTGCCAGCAGCCCCCGACTGGGCGGGGCCACCTACAATGAGCAGTTCTTC. It is translated as CASSPRLGGATYNEQFF.

This clonotype has a count of ten or more. The V and J genes are TRBV28 and TRBJ2-3, with 11 bases fitting TRBD2. Germline CDR1 and CDR2: MDHEN and SYDVKM. The CDR3 covers 17 residues. Trimming took 5 bases from V and 3 from J; bases not matched to a gene: 10. As DNA, the CDR3 is TGTGCCAGCAGTCCTTCGACTAGCGGGGTCATTACAGATACGCAGTATTTT. This translates into CASSPSTSGVITDTQYF.

In this sample, this clonotype turned up many times. V gene TRBV6-1 combines with J gene TRBJ1-1; 8 nucleotides match TRBD1. Trimming at V came to 4 bases and at J to 5 bases, leaving 6 bases not matched to a gene. From germline, CDR1 is MNHNS and CDR2 SASEGT. The CDR3 has 14 residues. The CDR3 sequence: CASSGQGWVTEAFF. CDR3 sequence (DNA): TGTGCCAGCAGTGGACAGGGGTGGGTTACTGAAGCTTTCTTT.

V gene TRBV6-1 combines with J gene TRBJ2-7; TRBD1 aligns across 11 bases. Trimming at V came to 6 bases and at J to 6 bases, leaving 7 bases not matched to a gene. CDR1 is MNHNS, CDR2 SASEGT, per germline. CDR3 length equals 14 residues. The CDR3 nucleotides read TGTGCCAGCAGGTCGGGGACAGGGGGACTCGAGCAGTACTTC. Encoded protein: CASRSGTGGLEQYF.

This clonotype occurred many times. V gene TRBV7-2 combines with J gene TRBJ1-3; tentatively, D is TRBD1 (6 bases). This CDR3 comprises 14 residues. V shed 5 bases and J shed 5 bases, with 13 bases lying between them. Germline V gene data show CDR1 as SGHTA and CDR2 as FQGNSA. This CDR3 is CASSLQGPRNTIYF. CDR3 sequence (DNA): TGTGCCAGCAGCCTACAGGGACCCAGAAACACCATATATTTT. Combining the CDR3 with reference TRBV7-2 and TRBJ1-3 gives the whole variable domain GAGVSQSPSNKVTEKGKDVELRCDPISGHTALYWYRQSLGQGLEFLIYFQGNSAPDKSGLPSDRFSAERTGGSVSTLTIQRTQQEDSAVYLCASSLQGPRNTIYFGEGSWLTVV.

The gene calls are TRBV4-3 and TRBJ1-1; 9 nucleotides agree with TRBD1. Looked up from germline, CDR1 is LGHNA and CDR2 is YSLEER. This CDR3 comprises 13 residues. V was clipped by 0 bases and J by 11 bases; unmatched bases: 4. CDR3 nucleotide sequence: TGCGCCAGCAGCCAAGACCGACAGGGGGTCGCTTTCTTT. Translated, it gives CASSQDRQGVAFF.

The chain recombines TRBV14 with TRBJ1-3; no firm D call. Trimming stripped 5 bases from V and 0 bases from J, with 23 bases between. CDR1 is SGHDN and CDR2 is FVKESK in the germline V gene. The CDR3 is 19 amino acids. CDR3 sequence: CASSTRQWEVLSSGNTIYF. CDR3 DNA sequence: TGTGCCAGCAGCACCCGCCAGTGGGAGGTTTTGAGCTCTGGAAACACCATATATTTT.

This clonotype has at least ten counts. Here the CDR3 omits its conserved ending phenylalanine or tryptophan, so a read error is the likely source. No DNA is shown, since the ends of the CDR3 on it are uncertain; the CDR3 is the one TCRdb lists. The J gene is TRBJ2-7, the V gene TRBV2; TRBD1, the D gene given by the table, was not confirmed from the DNA. The CDR3 spans 14 amino acids, including both terminal residues. The germline V gene encodes CDR1 SNHLY and CDR2 FYNNEI. CDR3 in amino acids: CASSEAGTGGRWRI.

The J gene is TRBJ2-3, the V gene TRBV2, with 10 bases identical to TRBD2. The germline CDR1 and CDR2 sequences are SNHLY and FYNNEI. V shed 6 bases, J shed 1 base, and the junction held 4 bases outside the gene matches. The CDR3 consists of 15 residues. CDR3 region: CASRERGGGTDTQYF. CDR3 DNA sequence: TGTGCCAGCAGGGAGCGGGGGGGGGGCACAGATACGCAGTATTTT. Drawing the rest from reference TRBV2 and TRBJ2-3, the complete variable domain is EPEVTQTPSHQVTQMGQEVILRCVPISNHLYFYWYRQILGQKVEFLVSFYNNEISEKSEIFDDQFSVERPDGSNFTLKIRSTKLEDSAMYFCASRERGGGTDTQYFGPGTRLTVL.

Ten or more counts support this clonotype. The chain carries TRBV20-1 and TRBJ2-7, with TRBD2 matching 13 bases. In germline, CDR1 is DFQATT, CDR2 SNEGSKA (reference sequence). This CDR3 contains 15 residues. Trimming cost V 4 bases and J 1 base; bases outside gene matches: 4. The CDR3: CSAKLAGGGSYEQYV. DNA of the CDR3: TGCAGTGCTAAACTAGCGGGGGGGGGTTCCTACGAGCAGTACGTC.

This clonotype was found many times. The rearrangement links TRBV11-3 to TRBJ2-7, with 11 nucleotides matching TRBD1. The trim removed 3 bases at V and 6 bases at J, leaving 1 base unmatched. The CDR3 runs to 13 residues. The germline V gene encodes CDR1 SGHNT and CDR2 YENEEA. CDR3 loop: CASSFGTGGEQYF. Here the CDR3 DNA reads TGTGCCAGCAGCTTCGGGACAGGGGGCGAGCAGTACTTC.

This clonotype was seen ten or more times. The rearrangement uses TRBV12-3 or TRBV12-4 and TRBJ1-1; 11 nucleotides agree with TRBD1. V lost 3 bases and J lost 4; bases outside the gene matches: 4. The CDR3 runs to 15 residues. CDR3: CASSLGTGGPTEAFF. CDR3 nucleotides: TGTGCCAGCAGTTTGGGGACAGGGGGGCCCACTGAAGCTTTCTTT.

This clonotype was seen repeatedly, ten times or more. The rearrangement uses TRBV20-1 and TRBJ2-3; no clear D. The CDR3 has 14 amino acids. Germline assignment: CDR1 DFQATT and CDR2 SNEGSKA (reference sequence). The V gene lost 5 bases and the J gene lost 1 base, with 13 bases spanning the gap. The CDR3 nucleotides read TGCAGTGCTTCGCCCCTGGCTGGCACAGATACGCAGTATTTT. Translated: CSASPLAGTDTQYF.

This clonotype showed up just a few times. The genes are TRBV5-1 and TRBJ2-3, with TRBD2 matching 10 bases. The germline V gene has CDR1 SGHRS and CDR2 YFSETQ. V lost 4 bases to trimming and J lost 4 bases; unmatched junction nucleotides: 3. The CDR3 runs 14 residues. CDR3 DNA: TGCGCCAGCAGCACTGGGACTAGCGCAGATACGCAGTATTTT. Translating gives CASSTGTSADTQYF.

Many counts were recorded for this clonotype. The gene calls are TRBV20-1 and TRBJ1-1, with 8 nucleotides matching TRBD1. Germline V gene lookup returns CDR1 DFQATT and CDR2 SNEGSKA (reference sequence). The CDR3 has 14 amino acids. With 0 bases clipped from V and 5 bases from J, the junction kept 5 bases outside the gene matches. The CDR3 bases are TGCAGTGCTAGAGATCGGACAGGGTGGACTGAAGCTTTCTTT. It encodes CSARDRTGWTEAFF.

This clonotype turned up a few times. The chain combines TRBV20-1 with TRBJ1-2, with 11 bases lining up with TRBD1. CDR3 length: 15 amino acids. Germline V gene sequence: CDR1 DFQATT, CDR2 SNEGSKA (reference sequence). The trim removed 1 base at V and 5 bases at J, leaving 6 bases unmatched. The CDR3 protein is CSARVTGTGGYGYTF. The CDR3 nucleotides read TGCAGTGCTAGAGTGACCGGGACAGGGGGTTATGGCTACACCTTC.

The sample holds a few counts of this clonotype. A much more abundant neighbour one base away suggests this may be a read error. V is TRBV12-3 or TRBV12-4 and J is TRBJ2-7, with D perhaps TRBD1 (5 bases). The CDR3 runs to 14 residues. V lost 2 bases and J 5 bases, leaving 13 bases between the germline ends. CDR3 in amino acids: CASSLHGRAHEQYF. The CDR3, as DNA: TGTGCCAGCAGTTTACATGGCAGGGCCCACGAGCAGTACTTC.

This clonotype appeared many times. The chain carries TRBV12-3 or TRBV12-4 and TRBJ2-5; TRBD1 aligns across 10 bases. CDR3 length: 15 residues. V shed 5 bases, J shed 5 bases, and the junction held 8 bases outside the gene matches. CDR3 DNA: TGTGCCAGCAGTCCCGGGACAGGGGTCGGGGAGACCCAGTACTTC. Translating gives CASSPGTGVGETQYF.